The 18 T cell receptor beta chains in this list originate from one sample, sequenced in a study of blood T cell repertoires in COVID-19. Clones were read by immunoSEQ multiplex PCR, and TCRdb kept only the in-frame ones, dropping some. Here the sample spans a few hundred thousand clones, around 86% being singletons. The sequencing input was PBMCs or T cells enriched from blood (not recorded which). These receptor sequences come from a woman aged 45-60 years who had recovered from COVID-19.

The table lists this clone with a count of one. CDR3 in amino acids: CASSYRFPGDYGYTF. The CDR3 DNA follows: TGTGCCAGCAGTTACAGATTTCCAGGGGACTATGGCTACACCTTC. The chain joins TRBV6-5 to TRBJ1-2; maybe TRBD1 (6 bases). The CDR3 consists of 15 residues. Germline V gene lookup returns CDR1 MNHEY and CDR2 SVGAGI. The V gene lost 2 bases and the J gene lost 3 bases, with 13 bases spanning the gap.

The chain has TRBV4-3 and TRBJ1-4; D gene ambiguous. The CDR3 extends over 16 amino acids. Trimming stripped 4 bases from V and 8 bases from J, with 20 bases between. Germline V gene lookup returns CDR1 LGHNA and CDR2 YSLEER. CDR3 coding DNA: TGCGCCAGCAGCCCCACGACGGCACCGGTCGGGGAAAAACTGTTTTTT. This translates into CASSPTTAPVGEKLFF.

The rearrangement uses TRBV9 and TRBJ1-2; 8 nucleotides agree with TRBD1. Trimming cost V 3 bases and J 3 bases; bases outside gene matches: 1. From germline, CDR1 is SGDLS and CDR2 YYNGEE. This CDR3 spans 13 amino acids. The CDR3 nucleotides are TGTGCCAGCAGCGCAGGGGGCCACTATGGCTACACCTTC. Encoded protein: CASSAGGHYGYTF.

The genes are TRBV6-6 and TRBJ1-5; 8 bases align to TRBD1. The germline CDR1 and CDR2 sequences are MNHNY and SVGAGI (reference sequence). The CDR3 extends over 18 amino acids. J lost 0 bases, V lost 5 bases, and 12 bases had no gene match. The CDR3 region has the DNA TGTGCCAGCAGTCGGAATAGACAGGGGAGTTTTAGCAATCAGCCCCAGCATTTT. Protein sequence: CASSRNRQGSFSNQPQHF.

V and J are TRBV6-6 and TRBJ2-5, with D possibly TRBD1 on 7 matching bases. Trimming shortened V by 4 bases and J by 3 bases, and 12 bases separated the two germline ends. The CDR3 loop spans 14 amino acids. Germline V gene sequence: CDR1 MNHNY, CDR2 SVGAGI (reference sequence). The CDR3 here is CASSSAGTEETQYF. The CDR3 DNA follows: TGTGCCAGCAGTTCTGCGGGGACAGAAGAGACCCAGTACTTC.

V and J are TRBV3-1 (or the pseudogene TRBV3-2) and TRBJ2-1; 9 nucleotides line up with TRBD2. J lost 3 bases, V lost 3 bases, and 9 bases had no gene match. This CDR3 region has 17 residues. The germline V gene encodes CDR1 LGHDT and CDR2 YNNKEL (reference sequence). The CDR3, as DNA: TGTGCCAGCAGCCAGCTTAGCGGGAGTAACGGCTACAATGAGCAGTTCTTC. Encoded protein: CASSQLSGSNGYNEQFF.

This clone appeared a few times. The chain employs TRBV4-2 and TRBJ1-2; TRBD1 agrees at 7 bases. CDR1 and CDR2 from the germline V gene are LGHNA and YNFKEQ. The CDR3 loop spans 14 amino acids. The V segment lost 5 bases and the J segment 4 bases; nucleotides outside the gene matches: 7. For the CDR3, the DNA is TGTGCCAGCAGCTCCACAGGGGATGGCTATGGCTACACCTTC. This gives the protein CASSSTGDGYGYTF.

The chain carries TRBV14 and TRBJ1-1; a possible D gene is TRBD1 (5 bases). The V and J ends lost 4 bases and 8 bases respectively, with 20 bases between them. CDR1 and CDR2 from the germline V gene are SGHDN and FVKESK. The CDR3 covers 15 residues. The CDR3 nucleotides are TGTGCCAGCAGCCGATTCCTGAGGACACCTGAGGAAGCTTTCTTT. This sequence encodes CASSRFLRTPEEAFF.

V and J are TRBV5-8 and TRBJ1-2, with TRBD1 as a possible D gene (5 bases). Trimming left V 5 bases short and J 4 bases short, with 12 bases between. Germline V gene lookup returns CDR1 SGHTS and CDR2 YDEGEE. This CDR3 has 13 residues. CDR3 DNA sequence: TGTGCCAGCAGGGAGGGACTGATCTATGGCTACACCTTC. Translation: CASREGLIYGYTF.

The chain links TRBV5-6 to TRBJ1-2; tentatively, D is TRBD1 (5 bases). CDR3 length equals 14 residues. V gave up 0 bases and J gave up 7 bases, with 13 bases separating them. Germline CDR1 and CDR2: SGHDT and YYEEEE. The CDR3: CASSLGQSHFGYTF. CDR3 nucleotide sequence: TGTGCCAGCAGCTTGGGACAGTCCCATTTTGGCTACACCTTC.

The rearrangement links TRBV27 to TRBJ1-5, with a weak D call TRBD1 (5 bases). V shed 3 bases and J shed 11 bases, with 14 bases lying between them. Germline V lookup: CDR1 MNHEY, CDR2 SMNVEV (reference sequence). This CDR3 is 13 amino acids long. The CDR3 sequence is CASSLGPLGTQHF. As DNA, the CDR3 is TGTGCCAGCAGTTTGGGGCCCCTAGGTACCCAGCATTTT.

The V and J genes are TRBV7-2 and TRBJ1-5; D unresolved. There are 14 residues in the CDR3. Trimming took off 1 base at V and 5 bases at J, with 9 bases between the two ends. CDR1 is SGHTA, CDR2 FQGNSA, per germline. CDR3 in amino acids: CASSLEYQDQPQHF. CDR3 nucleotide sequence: TGTGCCAGCAGCTTAGAATATCAGGATCAGCCCCAGCATTTT.

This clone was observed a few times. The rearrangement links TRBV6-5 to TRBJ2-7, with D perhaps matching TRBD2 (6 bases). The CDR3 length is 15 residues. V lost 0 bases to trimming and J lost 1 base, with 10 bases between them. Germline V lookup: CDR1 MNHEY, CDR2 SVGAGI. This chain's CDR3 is CASSYSSSASYEQYF. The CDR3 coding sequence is TGTGCCAGCAGTTACTCTTCTAGCGCATCCTACGAGCAGTACTTC.

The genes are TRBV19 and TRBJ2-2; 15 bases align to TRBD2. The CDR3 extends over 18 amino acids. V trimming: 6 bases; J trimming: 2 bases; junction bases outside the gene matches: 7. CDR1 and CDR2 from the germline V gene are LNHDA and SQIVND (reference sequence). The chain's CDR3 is CASRVGLAGGKNTGELFF. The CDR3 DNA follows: TGTGCCAGTAGGGTAGGACTAGCGGGAGGGAAAAACACCGGGGAGCTGTTTTTT.

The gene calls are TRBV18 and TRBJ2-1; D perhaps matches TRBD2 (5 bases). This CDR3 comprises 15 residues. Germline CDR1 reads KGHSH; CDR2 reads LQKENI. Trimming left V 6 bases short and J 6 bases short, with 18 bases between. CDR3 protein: CASSPTADPRNEQFF. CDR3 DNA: TGTGCCAGCTCGCCTACAGCGGACCCACGCAATGAGCAGTTCTTC.

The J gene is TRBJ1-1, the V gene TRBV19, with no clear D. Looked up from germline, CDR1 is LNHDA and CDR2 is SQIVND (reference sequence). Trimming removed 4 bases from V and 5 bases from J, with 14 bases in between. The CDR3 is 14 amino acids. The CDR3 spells CASSKQLSTTEAFF. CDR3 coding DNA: TGTGCCAGTAGTAAACAGCTTTCCACAACTGAAGCTTTCTTT.

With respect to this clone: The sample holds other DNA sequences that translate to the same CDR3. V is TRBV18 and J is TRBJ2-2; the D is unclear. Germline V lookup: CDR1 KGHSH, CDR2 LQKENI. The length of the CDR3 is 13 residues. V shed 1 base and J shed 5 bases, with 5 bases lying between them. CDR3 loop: CASSPQTTGELFF. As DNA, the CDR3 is TGTGCCAGCTCACCACAAACAACCGGGGAGCTGTTTTTT.

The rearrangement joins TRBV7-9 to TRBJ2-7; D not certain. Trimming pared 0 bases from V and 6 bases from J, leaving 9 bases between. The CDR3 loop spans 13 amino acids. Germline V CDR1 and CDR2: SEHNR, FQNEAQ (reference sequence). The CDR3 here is CASSLAPGAEQYF. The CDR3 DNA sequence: TGTGCCAGCAGCTTAGCCCCTGGAGCCGAGCAGTACTTC. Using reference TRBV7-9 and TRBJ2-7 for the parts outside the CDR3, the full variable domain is DTGVSQNPRHKITKRGQNVTFRCDPISEHNRLYWYRQTLGQGPEFLTYFQNEAQLEKSRLLSDRFSAERPKGSFSTLEIQRTEQGDSAMYLCASSLAPGAEQYFGPGTRLTVT.